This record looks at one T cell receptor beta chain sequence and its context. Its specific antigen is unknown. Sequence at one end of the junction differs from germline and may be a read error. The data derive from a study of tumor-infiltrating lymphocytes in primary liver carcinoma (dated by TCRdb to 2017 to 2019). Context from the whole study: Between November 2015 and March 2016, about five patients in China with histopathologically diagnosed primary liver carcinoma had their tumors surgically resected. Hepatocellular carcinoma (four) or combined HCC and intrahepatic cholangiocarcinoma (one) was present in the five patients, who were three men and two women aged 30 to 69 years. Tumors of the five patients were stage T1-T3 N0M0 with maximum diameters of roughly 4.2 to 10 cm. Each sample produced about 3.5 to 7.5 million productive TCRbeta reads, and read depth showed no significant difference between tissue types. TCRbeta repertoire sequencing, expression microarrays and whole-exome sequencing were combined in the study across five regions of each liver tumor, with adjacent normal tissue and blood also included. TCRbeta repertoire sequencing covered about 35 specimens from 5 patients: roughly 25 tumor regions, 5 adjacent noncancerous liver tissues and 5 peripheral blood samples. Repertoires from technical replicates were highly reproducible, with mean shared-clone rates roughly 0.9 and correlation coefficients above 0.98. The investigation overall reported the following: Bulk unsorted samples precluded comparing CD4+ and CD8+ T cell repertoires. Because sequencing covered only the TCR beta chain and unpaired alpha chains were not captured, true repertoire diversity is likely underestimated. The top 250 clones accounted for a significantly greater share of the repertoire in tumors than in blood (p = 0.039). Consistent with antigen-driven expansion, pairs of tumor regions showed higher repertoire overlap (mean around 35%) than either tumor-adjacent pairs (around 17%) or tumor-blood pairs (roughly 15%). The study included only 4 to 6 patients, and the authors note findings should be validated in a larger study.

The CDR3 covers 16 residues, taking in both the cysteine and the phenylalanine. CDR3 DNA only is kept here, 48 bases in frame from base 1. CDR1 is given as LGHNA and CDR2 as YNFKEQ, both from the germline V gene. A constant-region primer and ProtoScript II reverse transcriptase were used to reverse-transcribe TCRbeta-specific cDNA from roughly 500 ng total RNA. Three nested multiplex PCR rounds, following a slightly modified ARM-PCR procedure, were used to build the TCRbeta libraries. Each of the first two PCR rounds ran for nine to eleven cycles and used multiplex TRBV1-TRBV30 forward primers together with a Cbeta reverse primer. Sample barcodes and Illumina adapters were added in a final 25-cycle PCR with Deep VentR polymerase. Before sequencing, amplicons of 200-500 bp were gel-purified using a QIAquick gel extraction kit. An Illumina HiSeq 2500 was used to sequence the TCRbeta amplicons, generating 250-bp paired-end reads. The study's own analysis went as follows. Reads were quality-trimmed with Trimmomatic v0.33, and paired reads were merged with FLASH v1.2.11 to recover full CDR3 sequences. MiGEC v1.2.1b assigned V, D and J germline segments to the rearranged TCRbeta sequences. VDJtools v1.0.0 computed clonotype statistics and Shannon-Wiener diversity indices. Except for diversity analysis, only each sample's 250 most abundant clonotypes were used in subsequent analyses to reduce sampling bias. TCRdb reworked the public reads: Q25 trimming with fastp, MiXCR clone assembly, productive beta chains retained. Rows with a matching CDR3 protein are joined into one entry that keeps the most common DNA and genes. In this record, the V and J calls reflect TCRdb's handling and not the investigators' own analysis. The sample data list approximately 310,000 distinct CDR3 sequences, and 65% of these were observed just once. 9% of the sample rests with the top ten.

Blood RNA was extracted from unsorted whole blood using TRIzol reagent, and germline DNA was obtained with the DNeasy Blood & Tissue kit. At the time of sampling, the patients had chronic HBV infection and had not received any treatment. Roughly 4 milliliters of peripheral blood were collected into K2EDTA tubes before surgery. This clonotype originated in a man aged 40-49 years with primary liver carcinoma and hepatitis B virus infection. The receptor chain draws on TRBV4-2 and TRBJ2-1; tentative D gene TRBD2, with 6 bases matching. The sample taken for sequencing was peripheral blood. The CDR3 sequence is CARRASTGDYYNAQFF. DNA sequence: TGTGCCAGGAGAGCCTCGACGGGAGATTACTACAATGCGCAGTTCTTC.